This TCR beta chain derives from a study of blood T cell repertoires in COVID-19 (dated by TCRdb to between 2020 and 2021). Regarding the complete study: Samples from collaborators originated in the United States, Italy and Spain and spanned both the acute and convalescent phases of COVID-19. A freely available public database, intended as a resource for researchers studying the immune response to SARS-CoV-2, is where the repertoires were released. The prospective study material was composed of cDNA or gDNA derived from T cells, B-cell-depleted T cells, or PBMCs. Where available, HLA class I and class II types were obtained from metadata supplied by the sample provider rather than from assay-based typing. Subjects who had been exposed to COVID-19, were actively infected with it, or had recovered from it provided the deeply sampled blood TCRbeta repertoires that made up the dataset. Samples came from the ongoing ImmuneRACE study (first 160 participants) plus 1,254 subjects from 6 global collaborators. A de-identified subject ID, COVID-19 status, age in years and sex were almost always included in the sample metadata. The paper's findings and limits, for the study overall: How much clinical and demographic metadata was included differed by source and by participant, and the metadata was provided uncurated.

Taken from the germline V gene, the CDR1 and CDR2 loops are SGHTA and FQGNSA. The cysteine opens and the phenylalanine closes a CDR3 of 15 amino acids. Kept here is only the CDR3 DNA, which spans 45 bases and is read in frame from base 1. V gives up 1 base and J gives up 4 bases, and the segment between their germline ends measures 11 bases. The immunoSEQ Assay, a bias-controlled multiplex PCR, was used to amplify TCRbeta CDR3 regions from genomic DNA. On the study's bioinformatics: The number of nucleated cells in each sample was estimated by amplification of reference gene primers within the assay. To quantify the absolute abundance of each unique TCRbeta CDR3 rearrangement, sequence reads were collapsed and filtered. Productive Simpson clonality was computed per sample as the square root of Simpson's diversity index over productive rearrangements. Drawn from immuneACCESS, this table holds only the in-frame rearrangements with V and J called that TCRdb kept. Clones are partly lost; checked studies trace under half to an unresolved V gene and leave the rest unexplained. That table supplies the V and J calls and clone size; D and trimming were determined from the DNA. The sample has tens of thousands of clones on record, around 86% of them singletons. The top ten clones comprise around 40% of the sample.

Whole blood was collected in K2EDTA tubes by collaborating institutions according to the institutions' own protocols. For TCRbeta analysis, collaborator samples were shipped as frozen whole blood, as isolated PBMCs, or as DNA extracted from either sample type. A word on this clone: The antigen it binds to is not known. No much larger clone is present one base from it, and per-base qualities are unavailable.

Sequenced: peripheral blood. The sequence links TRBV7-2 to TRBJ1-5; TRBD1 is a possible D gene, resting on 6 matching bases. The TCR comes from a man at least 80 years old with acute or convalescent COVID-19. The CDR3 here reads CASSLVGQPNQPQHF. The sequenced DNA is TGTGCCAGCAGCTTAGTTGGACAGCCAAATCAGCCCCAGCATTTT.